This TCR beta chain derives from a study of neurological immune-mediated disorders. For the study at large: Among roughly 34 multiple sclerosis patients, roughly 30 were relapsing-remitting and 3 were secondary progressive.

CDR1 and CDR2 (germline): SGHRS, YFSETQ. The CDR3 extends over 14 amino acids. V lost 0 bases, J lost 7 bases, and 13 bases lay in between. Study-wide results and caveats: HTLV-1-associated myelopathy ranked highest for TCR clonal expansion and multiple sclerosis lowest, beneath healthy controls.

This clonotype appeared many times. What it recognizes is unknown. TCRdb fed the 5' RACE reads into MiXCR, producing one record per CDR3 protein. The table has some 66,000 distinct CDR3 sequences, 3% to 4% seen once. The sequenced material came from PBMCs. The clonotype was recovered from a man aged 40-49 years with multiple sclerosis. The V gene is TRBV5-1, the J gene TRBJ1-1, with D uncertain. CDR3 DNA: TGCGCCAGCAGCTTGGCTACCGGTCTCGATGAAGCTTTCTTT. Encoded protein: CASSLATGLDEAFF.